Sequencing of this TCR beta chain was carried out in a study of regulatory and conventional T cells in RAG deficiency. Broader study findings: Omenn patients showed >85% Treg-Tconv overlap and shorter CDR3 lengths. Other subsets showed approximately 9.6-fold reductions, but Treg unique TCR beta sequences fell approximately 100-fold in these patients.

Profiling relied on immunoSEQ multiplex PCR, and the TCRdb table lists in-frame clones only, not all of them. The table shows some 35,000 clones, with about 80% occurring only once. Conventional CD4+ T cells were sorted from blood as CD25-low CD127-high cells. As for this clone: Its antigen is unidentified.

The CDR3 is 14 amino acids. The ends were cut back, 2 bases at V and 2 bases at J, with 9 bases in the middle. This same sample was also part of a study on regulatory T cells. From that second work: The primer mix had 52 TRBV and 13 TRBJ primers.

Sequenced material: CD4+ effector T cells sorted from blood. The clonotype comes from a human donor in good health. The V gene is TRBV23-1, the J gene TRBJ1-2; D call uncertain. TRBV23-1 is filed as an ORF, its function uncertain. Written as DNA, the CDR3 is TGCGCCAGCAGTCAAGAGGGCGGAAACTATGGCTACACCTTC. Translating gives CASSQEGGNYGYTF.